In its sample, the clone carrying this T cell receptor beta chain was seen a few times. The antigen remains undetermined. These data come from a study of vaccination and CD4 T cells after COVID-19. Study context: Overlapping spike peptides of SARS-CoV-2, HCoV-NL63, HCoV-OC43 and HCoV-229E were used, and cells were stimulated with them.

Treatment here: roughly ten-day PBMC culture with coronavirus spike peptide pools or control peptides (ViraFEST assay). After more than 9 days of culture, CD4+ T cells were negatively selected. Sequenced with the Oncomine TCR Beta short-read assay was DNA taken from cultured CD4+ T cells. The template was genomic DNA from cultured CD4+ T cells. TCRdb redid the calling of the PCR reads with MiXCR, one entry per CDR3 protein. Here the sample spans about 17,000 distinct CDR3 sequences, about 43% being singletons. The V gene lost 5 bases and the J gene lost 0 bases, with 16 bases spanning the gap. In germline, CDR1 is LNHDA, CDR2 SQIVND (reference sequence). The CDR3 length is 16 residues.

This clonotype originated in a human donor who had recovered from COVID-19. The J gene is TRBJ1-1, the V gene TRBV19, with a tentative D call TRBD1 (6 bases). The source material was CD4+ T cells from blood, cultured in vitro. CDR3 in DNA: TGTGCCAGTAGTCTGCGGGGACACAACATGAACACTGAAGCTTTCTTT. Translated, it gives CASSLRGHNMNTEAFF.